The sequence of this TCR beta chain was determined in a study of human T cells and chemical hapten exposure. The time point denotes: patch test 1, 2 weeks after DPC sensitization. Treatment here: therapeutic diphenylcyclopropenone sensitization with weekly scalp DPC. Each donor was an alopecia patient between 18 and 70 years of age who qualified for DPC. J lost 8 bases, V lost 2 bases, and 13 bases had no gene match. The CDR3 length is 16 residues. Germline V gene sequence: CDR1 KGHSY, CDR2 FQNENV. Individual cDNA molecules had unique molecular identifiers attached to them by the library. TCRdb re-called the RACE reads through MiXCR, storing one row per CDR3 protein. The sample includes 71,000 or so distinct CDR3 sequences, around 10% of them seen just once. This clonotype was observed many times.

The sample in question was whole blood, obtained in connection with sensitization to the hapten diphenylcyclopropenone (DPC). The receptor was derived from a woman in her forties with alopecia areata. Some clones in this sample may be carry-over from other donors' samples. The chain carries TRBV16 and TRBJ2-7; TRBD1 agrees at 9 bases. The CDR3 region has the DNA TGTGCCAGCAGCCAAACGGGAAAATTAGACAGGGGGAAGCAGTACTTC. This translates into CASSQTGKLDRGKQYF.